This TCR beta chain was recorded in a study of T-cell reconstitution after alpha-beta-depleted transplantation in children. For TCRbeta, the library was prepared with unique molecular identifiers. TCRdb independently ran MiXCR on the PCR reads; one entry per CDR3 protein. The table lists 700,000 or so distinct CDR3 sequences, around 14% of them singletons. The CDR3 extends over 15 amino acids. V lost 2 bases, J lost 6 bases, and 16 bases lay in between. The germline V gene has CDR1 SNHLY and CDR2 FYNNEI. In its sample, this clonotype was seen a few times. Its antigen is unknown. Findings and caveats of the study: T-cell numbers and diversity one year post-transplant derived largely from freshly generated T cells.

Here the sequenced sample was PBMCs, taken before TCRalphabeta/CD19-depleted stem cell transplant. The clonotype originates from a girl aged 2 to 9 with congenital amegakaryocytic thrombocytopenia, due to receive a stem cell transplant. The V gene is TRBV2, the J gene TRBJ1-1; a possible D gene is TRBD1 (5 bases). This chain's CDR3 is CASSERRGGFAEAFF. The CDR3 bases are TGTGCCAGCAGTGAAAGAAGGGGAGGGTTCGCTGAAGCTTTCTTT.